One and the same sample provided the 27 T cell receptor beta chains below, sequenced in a study of monozygotic twins with inflammatory bowel disease. TCRdb re-called the 5' RACE reads, yielding one record per CDR3 amino acid sequence without DNA. The sample table sets out around 400,000 distinct CDR3 sequences. The sequencing input was blood. These receptors originate from a human donor with ulcerative colitis or Crohn's disease, or a healthy co-twin of an affected twin (not recorded which).

The rearrangement links TRBV29-1 to TRBJ1-2. This CDR3 is built from 13 residues. Per the germline V gene, CDR1 is SQVTM and CDR2 is ANQGSEA. This CDR3 reads CTARVGPSYGYTF.

The CDR3 spells CASSHMNTEAFF. The chain employs TRBV6-5 and TRBJ1-1. Germline V lookup: CDR1 MNHEY, CDR2 SVGAGI. The CDR3 totals 12 residues.

V usage is TRBV4-2 and J usage is TRBJ1-2. The CDR3 length is 15 residues. Per the germline V gene, CDR1 is LGHNA and CDR2 is YNFKEQ. CDR3 amino acids: CASSQGIGPEYGYTF.

The chain is built from TRBV30 and TRBJ1-1; the TRBD1 assignment by TCRdb is unverifiable without DNA. This CDR3 has 17 amino acids. The germline V gene encodes CDR1 GTSNPN and CDR2 SVGIG (reference sequence). This CDR3 reads CAFAKRSGQLLNTEAFF.

V and J are TRBV6-6 and TRBJ2-7; TCRdb designates TRBD1, a call that cannot be tested without DNA. This CDR3 comprises 14 residues. Germline V gives CDR1 MNHNY, CDR2 SVGAGI (reference sequence). The CDR3: CASTGRQGVGEQYF.

V is TRBV30 and J is TRBJ1-5; TCRdb proposes TRBD1, but this gene call is untestable without DNA. Germline V gene sequence: CDR1 GTSNPN, CDR2 SVGIG (reference sequence). The CDR3 is made up of 15 amino acids. The chain's CDR3 is CAWSEGTDSNQPQHF. The variable domain in full, completed from reference TRBV30 and TRBJ1-5, reads SQTIHQWPATLVQPVGSPLSLECTVEGTSNPNLYWYRQAAGRGLQLLFYSVGIGQISSEVPQNLSASRPQDRQFILSSKKLLLSDSGFYLCAWSEGTDSNQPQHFGDGTRLSIL.

The CDR3 reads CASSLYVTGPYEQYF. This chain connects TRBV7-2 to TRBJ2-7. CDR3 size: 15 residues. The germline V gene has CDR1 SGHTA and CDR2 FQGNSA.

The chain recombines TRBV5-4 with TRBJ2-3. CDR3 length equals 15 residues. Germline assignment: CDR1 SGHNT and CDR2 YYREEE (reference sequence). This CDR3 reads CASSLKSSSTDTQYF. The variable domain in full, completed from reference TRBV5-4 and TRBJ2-3, reads ETGVTQSPTHLIKTRGQQVTLRCSSQSGHNTVSWYQQALGQGPQFIFQYYREEENGRGNFPPRFSGLQFPNYSSELNVNALELDDSALYLCASSLKSSSTDTQYFGPGTRLTVL.

The chain recombines TRBV20-1 with TRBJ2-5; TCRdb designates TRBD2, a call that cannot be tested without DNA. Germline loops: CDR1 DFQATT, CDR2 SNEGSKA (reference sequence). CDR3 length: 15 residues. The CDR3 region is CSAIVPGQRQETQYF.

V gene TRBV5-5 combines with J gene TRBJ1-5; TCRdb selects TRBD1, and the lack of DNA leaves this call unchecked. CDR1 is SGHKS and CDR2 is YYEKEE in the germline V gene (reference sequence). This CDR3 is built from 17 residues. The CDR3 sequence: CASSASGPGLSNQPQHF.

The chain uses TRBV9 and TRBJ2-2. The CDR3 length is 13 residues. Germline values: CDR1 SGDLS, CDR2 YYNGEE. CDR3 residues: CASSRRIPGELFF. The variable domain in full, with the rest retrieved from reference TRBV9 and TRBJ2-2, is DSGVTQTPKHLITATGQRVTLRCSPRSGDLSVYWYQQSLDQGLQFLIQYYNGEERAKGNILERFSAQQFPDLHSELNLSSLELGDSALYFCASSRRIPGELFFGEGSRLTVL.

The chain links TRBV10-3 to TRBJ1-1. Per germline, CDR1 ENHRY and CDR2 SYGVKD. CDR3 size: 12 residues. Here the CDR3 reads CAIGQLNTEAFF.

The CDR3 spells CASSGGEGRDEQYF. The rearrangement joins TRBV2 to TRBJ2-7; absent DNA, TCRdb's TRBD2 call cannot be checked. CDR3 size: 14 residues. Germline V gene lookup returns CDR1 SNHLY and CDR2 FYNNEI.

The CDR3 loop reads CASSLTSGSYNEQFF. The chain recombines TRBV27 with TRBJ2-1; without DNA, the TCRdb call of TRBD2 cannot be checked. The CDR3 is 15 residues long. Per germline, CDR1 MNHEY and CDR2 SMNVEV (reference sequence).

This chain uses TRBV7-9 with TRBJ1-2. Germline V CDR1 and CDR2: SEHNR, FQNEAQ (reference sequence). This CDR3 is built from 16 residues. CDR3 amino acids: CASSRSSRGTIDGYTF.

The chain recombines TRBV10-3 with TRBJ2-7; TCRdb gives TRBD2 as the D gene, but with no DNA this cannot be confirmed. The germline gives CDR1 ENHRY, CDR2 SYGVKD. There are 13 residues in the CDR3. CDR3 in amino acids: CAIRGTAEDEQYF.

The V and J genes are TRBV7-9 and TRBJ2-3; the TRBD2 assignment by TCRdb is unverifiable without DNA. Germline V lookup: CDR1 SEHNR, CDR2 FQNEAQ (reference sequence). There are 17 residues in the CDR3. The CDR3: CASSPMTSGGGTDTQYF.

The rearrangement uses TRBV12-3 or TRBV12-4 and TRBJ1-1. The CDR3 contains 11 residues. The CDR3 sequence: CASSETAEAFF.

The V gene is TRBV5-1, the J gene TRBJ1-2; lacking DNA, the TRBD1 call made by TCRdb goes unchecked. The CDR3 is 15 residues long. Germline V CDR1 and CDR2: SGHRS, YFSETQ. The CDR3 is CASRSGTGNTFDYTF.

The genes are TRBV5-1 and TRBJ2-7. CDR3 size: 12 residues. CDR1 is SGHRS and CDR2 is YFSETQ in the germline V gene. The CDR3 loop reads CASRNSYYEQYF.

The gene calls are TRBV4-1 and TRBJ2-1. This CDR3 contains 13 residues. Germline loops: CDR1 MGHRA, CDR2 YSYEKL. The chain's CDR3 is CASSQQDYNEQFF.

The chain has TRBV20-1 and TRBJ2-5. Germline CDR1 DFQATT, CDR2 SNEGSKA (reference sequence). The CDR3 runs 13 residues. Here the CDR3 reads CRARDSLTETQYF.

The chain combines TRBV20-1 with TRBJ2-4; TCRdb names TRBD1, which stays unverified in the absence of DNA. The germline V gene encodes CDR1 DFQATT and CDR2 SNEGSKA (reference sequence). The CDR3 totals 15 residues. Here the CDR3 reads CSARGRGISGNIQYF.

J is TRBJ2-1 and V is TRBV20-1; there is no DNA to check the TCRdb D call of TRBD2. The germline gives CDR1 DFQATT, CDR2 SNEGSKA (reference sequence). This CDR3 has 15 amino acids. The CDR3 spells CSARKTSGSGNEQFF.

The chain couples TRBV14 to TRBJ2-3; the TRBD1 assignment by TCRdb is unverifiable without DNA. Germline V gives CDR1 SGHDN, CDR2 FVKESK. The CDR3 consists of 15 residues. The CDR3 reads CASSNRAPSTDTQYF.

CDR3 residues: CASSLGQGIVGYTF. The rearrangement uses TRBV12-3 or TRBV12-4 and TRBJ1-2; absent DNA, TCRdb's TRBD1 call cannot be checked. This CDR3 has 14 residues.

This sequence joins TRBV6-2 or TRBV6-3 and TRBJ1-5; TCRdb lists TRBD1, though no DNA is available to test this call. Per the germline V gene, CDR1 is MNHEY and CDR2 is SVGEGT. The CDR3 length is 15 residues. The CDR3 sequence is CASSYGDSSYQPQHF.